This T cell receptor beta chain was captured by sequencing in a study of T cell responses to AZD1222 COVID-19 vaccine. Study as a whole: Pooled together were second doses at about 4 or about 12 weeks.

Concerning this clone itself: Its antigen remains unknown.

Broader study findings: Possibly, clonal diversity was underestimated; donors were largely white British and included more females. Distributed over spike, vaccine-associated CD4 TCRs predominated at 160-218 and 743-854.

The table came from immunoSEQ multiplex PCR; TCRdb's copy has only in-frame clones and leaves some out. The data show more than 80,000 clones, 86% seen once. Germline V gives CDR1 SGHRS, CDR2 YFSETQ. V gave up 4 bases and J gave up 1 base, with 9 bases separating them. The CDR3 covers 14 residues. The TCR comes from an adult in good health. The rearrangement joins TRBV5-1 to TRBJ1-3, with a weak D call TRBD1 (5 bases). The input for sequencing was peripheral blood, taken on day 0 of AZD1222 vaccination. The CDR3 coding sequence is TGCGCCAGCAGCAACCAGGGATCTGGAAACACCATATATTTT. Residues: CASSNQGSGNTIYF.